What follows describes a single TCR beta chain. As yet, its antigen is unknown. Each sample's TCRbeta library yielded on average around 41,000 productive templates. Repertoires were generated with immunoSEQ multiplex PCR, while TCRdb's copy carries only in-frame clones and drops some. The sample lists about 10,000 clones, 88% occurring once. Germline V lookup: CDR1 SQVTM, CDR2 ANQGSEA. This CDR3 is built from 11 residues. Trimming took off 0 bases at V and 5 bases at J, with 4 bases between the two ends. This sample was included in a study of STAT3 mutations in large granular lymphocyte leukemia. General study findings and limits: In T-cell large granular lymphocyte leukemia, about half of patients showed multiple immunodominant subclonotypes. After therapy, about 35% of the 18 patients switched clonotypes, all new clones STAT3 wild type. Sampling intervals varied between patients and samples. Suggested: STAT3 mutation was not the ancestral event for these clonal expansions.

The sequenced sample consisted of peripheral blood mononuclear cells. The clonotype originates from a man in his 60s with T-cell large granular lymphocyte leukemia. Some clones in this sample may be carry-over from other donors' samples. The rearrangement uses TRBV29-1 and TRBJ2-5, with D unresolved. CDR3 DNA sequence: TGCAGCGTTGAAGAGGTGGAGACCCAGTACTTC. Encoded protein: CSVEEVETQYF.